This T cell receptor (beta chain) was identified in a study of neurological immune-mediated disorders. Study outcomes and limitations: No expanded-clone CDR3 amino acid sequence recurred across subjects, suggesting private TCR-beta repertoires. HTLV-1-associated myelopathy displayed the greatest TCR clonal expansion, and multiple sclerosis exhibited the smallest, lower than that of healthy controls.

5'RACE generated cDNA with 10-nucleotide random UMIs. A single record per CDR3 protein comes from TCRdb applying MiXCR to the 5' RACE reads. The data contain 25,000 to 35,000 distinct CDR3 sequences, around 15% of them singletons. This clonotype was counted at least ten times. Its antigen remains unknown. Germline V lookup: CDR1 KGHSH, CDR2 LQKENI. J was trimmed by 1 base and V by 10 bases; bases with no gene match: 8. The CDR3 runs to 14 residues. The gene calls are TRBV18 and TRBJ2-7, with 9 bases that match TRBD1. The TCR sequence derives from a man in his 70s in good health. Sample: PBMCs. The CDR3 DNA reads as TGTGCCACCACACCGGGACAGGGTTCCTACGAGCAGTACTTC. Its protein is CATTPGQGSYEQYF.